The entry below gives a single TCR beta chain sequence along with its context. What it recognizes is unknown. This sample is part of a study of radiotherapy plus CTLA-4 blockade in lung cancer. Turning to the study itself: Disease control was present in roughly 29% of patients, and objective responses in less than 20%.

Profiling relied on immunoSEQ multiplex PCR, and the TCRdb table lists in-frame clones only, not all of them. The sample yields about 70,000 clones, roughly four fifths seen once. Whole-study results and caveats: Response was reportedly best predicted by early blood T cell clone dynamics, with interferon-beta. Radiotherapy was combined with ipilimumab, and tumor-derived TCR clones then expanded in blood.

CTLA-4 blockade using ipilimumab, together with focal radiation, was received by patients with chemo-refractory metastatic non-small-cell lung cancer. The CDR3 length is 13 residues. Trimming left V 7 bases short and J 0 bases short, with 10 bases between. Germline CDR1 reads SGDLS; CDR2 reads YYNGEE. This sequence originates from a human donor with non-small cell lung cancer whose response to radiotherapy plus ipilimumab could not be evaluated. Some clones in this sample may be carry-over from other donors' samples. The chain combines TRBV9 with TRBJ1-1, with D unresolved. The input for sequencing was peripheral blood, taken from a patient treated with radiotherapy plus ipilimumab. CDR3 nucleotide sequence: TGTGCCAGCCGGTCCGTGGTGAACACTGAAGCTTTCTTT. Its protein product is CASRSVVNTEAFF.